One sample yielded the 5 T cell receptor beta chains listed below, sequenced in a study of blood T cell repertoires in COVID-19. TCRdb keeps only in-frame clones here, not all; method: immunoSEQ multiplex PCR. The data hold 30,000 to 40,000 clones, with approximately 85% observed a single time. Sequencing was done on a sample of peripheral blood. The receptors originated from a man aged 55 to 69 with active or convalescent COVID-19.

J is TRBJ2-1 and V is TRBV28; D is perhaps TRBD2 (5 bases). Germline CDR1 reads MDHEN; CDR2 reads SYDVKM. This CDR3 has 14 residues. Trimming took off 6 bases at V and 2 bases at J, with 11 bases between the two ends. CDR3 coding DNA: TGTGCCAGCAGGCGTGTCGGGGCCTACAATGAGCAGTTCTTC. It yields the protein CASRRVGAYNEQFF.

This clone was observed once. The limits of the CDR3 on the DNA are not certain, so only TCRdb's listed CDR3 is given. V usage is TRBV12-5 and J usage is TRBJ2-1; TRBD1 was called by the table and not checked on the DNA. Germline V gene lookup returns CDR1 LGHNT and CDR2 FRNRAP. The CDR3 is 12 amino acids long, termini counted. CDR3 sequence reads: CASGFGQGAAFF.

The chain joins TRBV3-1 (or the pseudogene TRBV3-2) to TRBJ2-1; 7 bases are shared with TRBD1. This CDR3 is 13 amino acids long. CDR1 and CDR2 from the germline V gene are LGHDT and YNNKEL (reference sequence). V lost 6 bases to trimming and J lost 11 bases; unmatched junction nucleotides: 10. CDR3 in DNA: TGTGCCAGCAGTCTCAACAGGGGCCCGAAGCAGTTCTTC. Translation gives CASSLNRGPKQFF.

V usage is TRBV6-1 and J usage is TRBJ2-7; D is unresolved. In germline, CDR1 is MNHNS, CDR2 SASEGT. The V end lost 2 bases, the J end lost 2 bases, and 7 bases lay between the germline ends. The CDR3 sequence is 13 residues long. In DNA form, the CDR3 reads TGTGCCAGCAGTGAACAGGTTGCCTACGAGCAGTACGTC. Residues: CASSEQVAYEQYV.

The V and J genes are TRBV4-1 and TRBJ2-6; TRBD1 agrees at 9 bases. Germline loops: CDR1 MGHRA, CDR2 YSYEKL. With V trimmed by 1 base and J by 1 base, 5 bases remained unmatched. The CDR3 sequence is 18 residues long. The CDR3 DNA sequence: TGCGCCAGCAGCCAAGCCGGGACAGGGAAATCTGGGGCCAACGTCCTGACTTTC. Translation: CASSQAGTGKSGANVLTF.